A selection of T cell receptor beta chains follows, all from one sample in a study of shared clonotypes between healthy human individuals. The method was immunoSEQ multiplex PCR; TCRdb's version includes in-frame clones alone and lacks a portion of them. This table holds over 2,000,000 clones, about 94% found once. The material sequenced was naive CD8+ T cells from PBMCs. Every receptor here comes from a man younger than 35 in good health. Some clones in this sample may be carry-over from other donors' samples. CDR3s include the opening cysteine and the closing phenylalanine or tryptophan. D genes are given only for firm matches. Rows may omit the clone size; those that give it use once, few, many or a size class.

d_gene	v_gene	abundance	j_gene	CDR3nt	CDR3aa
TRBD1	TRBV28	NA	TRBJ2-7	TGTGCCAGCAGTTTTCGGGGACAGGGGTACGAGCAGTACTTC	CASSFRGQGYEQYF
NA	TRBV5-4	NA	TRBJ2-1	TGTGCCAGCAGCTTGAAGAGAGAGGCCTACAATGAGCAGTTCTTC	CASSLKREAYNEQFF
NA	TRBV5-1	NA	TRBJ2-3	TGCGCCAGCAGCTCCGAGGGGTATGCCACAGATACGCAGTATTTT	CASSSEGYATDTQYF
NA	TRBV29-1	NA	TRBJ2-1	TGCAGCGTTCACAGGTTCGATGAGCAGTTCTTC	CSVHRFDEQFF
TRBD2	TRBV6-4	NA	TRBJ2-3	TGTGCCAGCAGTGACCGGACTAGCGGGACAGATACGCAGTATTTT	CASSDRTSGTDTQYF
TRBD1	TRBV4-1	NA	TRBJ2-3	TGCGCCAGCAGCGCACACCTGGACAGGGGGTTCCAAGATACGCAGTATTTT	CASSAHLDRGFQDTQYF
NA	TRBV7-7	NA	TRBJ2-5	TGTGCCAGCAGCTTCCGTAACCAAGAGACCCAGTACTTC	CASSFRNQETQYF
NA	TRBV7-9	NA	TRBJ2-5	TGTGCCAGCAGGGGACGGGACCACCAAGAGACCCAGTACTTC	CASRGRDHQETQYF
TRBD2	TRBV4-2	once	TRBJ2-5	TGTGCCAGCAGCCAAGATAGGACTAGCGCGGGGGGACAAATAGAGACCCAGTACTTC	CASSQDRTSAGGQIETQYF
NA	TRBV21-1	NA	TRBJ1-2	TGTGCCAGCCGCGAGGGAAAGGGGTCTAACTATGGCTACACCTTC	CASREGKGSNYGYTF
NA	TRBV9	NA	TRBJ2-7	TGTGCCAGCAGCGTAGAGACAGGTACCCGCTACGAGCAGTACTTC	CASSVETGTRYEQYF
NA	TRBV15	once	TRBJ2-7	TGTGCCACCAGCAGAGCTCCGGGAGCAGCCCACGAGCAGTACTTC	CATSRAPGAAHEQYF
NA	TRBV5-1	NA	TRBJ2-3	TGCGCCAGCCACTCTGGCTCCGGTTTCGATACGCAGTATTTT	CASHSGSGFDTQYF
NA	TRBV30	NA	TRBJ1-3	TGTGCCTGGAGTGTACTTATGATAGAATCCTCTGGAAACACCATATATTTT	CAWSVLMIESSGNTIYF
TRBD2	TRBV15	NA	TRBJ2-1	TGTGCCACCCAACGGGAGGGCCACAATGAGCAGTTCTTC	CATQREGHNEQFF
NA	TRBV4-1	few	TRBJ1-1	TGCGCCAGCAGCCAAGACCGGGGATACACTGAAGCTTTCTTT	CASSQDRGYTEAFF
NA	TRBV7-8	NA	TRBJ1-4	TGTGCCAGCAGCCCAGAGACTGGGCTGCTTAATGAAAAACTGTTTTTT	CASSPETGLLNEKLFF
NA	TRBV9	NA	TRBJ2-1	TGTGCCAGCAGCGTCGGCAGGGGGGATTTTGGGTACAATGAGCAGTTCTTC	CASSVGRGDFGYNEQFF
NA	TRBV7-6	NA	TRBJ2-3	TGTGCCGTACTGAGGCGGGCTAGCACAGATACGCAGTATTTT	CAVLRRASTDTQYF
NA	TRBV27	NA	TRBJ1-1	TGTGCCAGCAGTTTATTGGCAGGGCGAACTGAAGCTTTCTTT	CASSLLAGRTEAFF
NA	TRBV28	once	TRBJ1-2	TGTGCCAGCAGTTTCTTAATGGTCGGGTATGGCTACACCTTC	CASSFLMVGYGYTF
NA	TRBV5-3	once	TRBJ2-1	TGTGCCAGAAGCCCGACAAAGTGGGCCAGAAACTCCTACAATGAGCAGTTCTTC	CARSPTKWARNSYNEQFF
TRBD2	TRBV5-8	NA	TRBJ2-3	TGTGCCAGCGGCCTTAAGTGGCGGGGGAGCACAGATACGCAGTATTTT	CASGLKWRGSTDTQYF
NA	TRBV5-6	few	TRBJ1-1	TGTGCCAGCAGCTTGCGGGACTGGGCATTGGCTTTCTTT	CASSLRDWALAFF
TRBD1	TRBV19	NA	TRBJ1-1	TGTGCCAGTAGTATCAGGGGGCCCAACACTGAAGCTTTCTTT	CASSIRGPNTEAFF
TRBD2	TRBV29-1	once	TRBJ2-7	TGCAGCGCGACTAGCGGGAGGGTCACGAGCTCCTACGAGCAGTACTTC	CSATSGRVTSSYEQYF
NA	TRBV19	NA	TRBJ2-2	TGTGCCAGTAGTCCACTTCAGGGGAACACCGGGGAGCTGTTTTTT	CASSPLQGNTGELFF
TRBD2	TRBV19	NA	TRBJ2-1	TGTGCCAGTAGGGCCCGTACTAGCGGGCTAATTGACAATGAGCAGTTCTTC	CASRARTSGLIDNEQFF
TRBD1	TRBV7-9	NA	TRBJ2-4	TGTGCCAGCAGCCTCAGGGGGCATGAGGCTAGGGACATTCAGTACTTC	CASSLRGHEARDIQYF
NA	TRBV5-4	NA	TRBJ1-1	TGTGCCAGCAGCTGGGGGGTCGAAATAATGAACACTGAAGCTTTCTTT	CASSWGVEIMNTEAFF
NA	TRBV7-8	once	TRBJ1-1	TGTGCCAGCAGCTTAGGGGCCAGGCGTGAAGCTTTCTTT	CASSLGARREAFF
NA	TRBV25-1	NA	TRBJ2-2	TGTGCCAGCAGTGCGGTAAACACCGGGGAGCTGTTTTTT	CASSAVNTGELFF
NA	TRBV7-8	NA	TRBJ2-5	TGTGCCAGCAGCTTGAAACGAGCGGAGACCCAGTACTTC	CASSLKRAETQYF
NA	TRBV6-6	NA	TRBJ1-1	TGTGCCAGCAGTTATTACAGGCTTCTCAACACTGAAGCTTTCTTT	CASSYYRLLNTEAFF
NA	TRBV6-1	NA	TRBJ2-7	TGTGCCAGCAGTGAGTCAATCGCCGTGTACGAGCAGTACTTC	CASSESIAVYEQYF
TRBD1	TRBV28	NA	TRBJ1-5	TGTGCCACCTTAGGGGACAGATATCAGCCCCAGCATTTT	CATLGDRYQPQHF
NA	TRBV27	once	TRBJ2-3	TGTGCCAGCAGTTTGTGGGGGACCACAGATACGCAGTATTTT	CASSLWGTTDTQYF
NA	TRBV5-1	NA	TRBJ2-1	TGCGCCAGCAGCGGGATTACTACCCTCTCCTACAATGAGCAGTTCTTC	CASSGITTLSYNEQFF
NA	TRBV5-1	NA	TRBJ2-2	TGCGCCAGCAGCTTGGGGGACACCGGGGAGCTGTTTTTT	CASSLGDTGELFF
TRBD1	TRBV9	NA	TRBJ2-3	TGTGCCAGCAGCGTAGTTGGACAGGCCACAGATACGCAGTATTTT	CASSVVGQATDTQYF
NA	TRBV13	NA	TRBJ1-2	TGTGCCAGCAGCTCCCGGGACACTTATCAAGCAGGCGAGGGCTACACCTTC	CASSSRDTYQAGEGYTF
TRBD1	TRBV7-6	NA	TRBJ2-5	TGTGCCAGCAGCTTGAGAATCGGACAGGGTCAAGAGACCCAGTACTTC	CASSLRIGQGQETQYF
NA	TRBV27	NA	TRBJ1-1	TGTGCCAGCAGTTTGAGGTCTGGGGCGAACACTGAAGCTTTCTTT	CASSLRSGANTEAFF
TRBD2	TRBV9	NA	TRBJ2-1	TGTGCCAGCAGCGTTTCGGGACTAGCGGCGAAGAATGAGCAGTTCTTC	CASSVSGLAAKNEQFF
NA	TRBV27	NA	TRBJ2-3	TGTGCCAGCAGCCCCCTGCGGGATGGGGGACCAGATACGCAGTATTTT	CASSPLRDGGPDTQYF
TRBD2	TRBV9	once	TRBJ2-7	TGTGCCAGCAGCCATCATGGGCGGGACTACAGCTCCTACGAGCAGTACTTC	CASSHHGRDYSSYEQYF
NA	TRBV6-1	NA	TRBJ1-4	TGTGCCAGCAACCCACGGACATTGAATGAAAAACTGTTTTTT	CASNPRTLNEKLFF
NA	TRBV7-2	NA	TRBJ2-3	TGTGCCAGCAGCTTGTTCGCCGGACCGGGCGCAGATACGCAGTATTTT	CASSLFAGPGADTQYF
TRBD2	TRBV28	NA	TRBJ2-3	TGTGCCAGCAGACTTCCCACCCGTCGGGACTACGACACAGATACGCAGTATTTT	CASRLPTRRDYDTDTQYF
NA	TRBV19	NA	TRBJ2-7	TGTGCCAGTAGTCCGTACCGAGGTCGGTTAGCTATCTACGAGCAGTACTTC	CASSPYRGRLAIYEQYF
NA	TRBV6-6	NA	TRBJ1-3	TGTGCCAGCAGCCCCAATAGGGTCGGAAACACCATATATTTT	CASSPNRVGNTIYF
NA	TRBV5-4	NA	TRBJ1-2	TGTGCCAGCAGCTTGGGCAGGGAGGGCTATGGCTACACCTTC	CASSLGREGYGYTF
NA	TRBV7-9	once	TRBJ2-5	TGTGCCAGCAGCTTAGGGGTAATAGAGACCCAGTACTTC	CASSLGVIETQYF
NA	TRBV6-5	NA	TRBJ1-4	TGTGCCAGCAGTACCCACGACAGCGCTAATGAAAAACTGTTTTTT	CASSTHDSANEKLFF
NA	TRBV7-9	NA	TRBJ2-7	TGTGCCAGCATGACCCGTTTCGGGGACGAGCAGTACTTC	CASMTRFGDEQYF
NA	TRBV13	NA	TRBJ2-5	TGTGCCAGCAGCACCAGGACCGGCCGGGCGAAGGAGACCCAGTACTTC	CASSTRTGRAKETQYF
NA	TRBV6-5	NA	TRBJ1-4	TGTGCCAGCAGTTACTCGGCGGAGGCAACTAATGAAAAACTGTTTTTT	CASSYSAEATNEKLFF